This entry lists 10 T cell receptor beta chains sequenced from one sample in a study of blood T cell repertoires in COVID-19. Sequencing was performed with immunoSEQ multiplex PCR; in TCRdb, only in-frame clones are kept and a portion is missing. The top ten clones hold 0.87% of a sample with about 250,000 clones, approximately 85% of them seen once. The sample taken for sequencing was peripheral blood. The receptors here all came from a human donor with COVID-19, enrolled during active disease. The donor label of this sample is uncertain.

The genes are TRBV5-1 and TRBJ2-1; 8 bases match TRBD2. Germline CDR1 and CDR2: SGHRS and YFSETQ. The CDR3 contains 16 residues. Losses at the gene ends were 0 bases for V and 8 bases for J; bases not matched to a gene: 10. The CDR3 bases are TGCGCCAGCAGCTTGGTTCCGGGAGGGCCGGTTTATGAGCAGTTCTTC. Translating gives CASSLVPGGPVYEQFF.

The gene calls are TRBV2 and TRBJ2-3; TRBD2 matches 8 bases. CDR1 and CDR2 from the germline V gene are SNHLY and FYNNEI. The CDR3 is made up of 16 amino acids. The trim removed 2 bases at V and 1 base at J, leaving 5 bases unmatched. The CDR3 protein is CASSELSGSGTDTQYF. The DNA for the CDR3 is TGTGCCAGCAGTGAACTCAGCGGGAGTGGCACAGATACGCAGTATTTT.

The chain employs TRBV9 and TRBJ2-4, with TRBD1 matching over 10 bases. After removal of 2 bases from V and 7 bases from J, the junction contained 6 bases not matched to a gene. This CDR3 comprises 15 residues. Germline CDR1 is SGDLS and CDR2 is YYNGEE. Written as DNA, the CDR3 is TGTGCCAGCAGCGTTACTCCGGGACAGGGGAACATTCAGTACTTC. It is translated as CASSVTPGQGNIQYF.

The rearrangement joins TRBV30 to TRBJ1-6; TRBD1 is a possible D gene (6 bases). Trimming stripped 2 bases from V and 10 bases from J, with 12 bases between. Germline V gene sequence: CDR1 GTSNPN, CDR2 SVGIG (reference sequence). There are 13 residues in the CDR3. The CDR3 DNA is TGTGCCTGGAGTCTGAACAGGGACTCACCCCTCCACTTT. Its translation is CAWSLNRDSPLHF.

V gene TRBV6-2 or TRBV6-3 combines with J gene TRBJ2-7; 10 positions agree with TRBD2. Looked up from germline, CDR1 is MNHEY and CDR2 is SVGEGT. V was pared by 3 bases and J by 3 bases, with 14 bases of the junction left unmatched. This CDR3 has 18 residues. The CDR3 region is CASSYSPATSGIIYEQYF. The CDR3 bases are TGTGCCAGCAGTTATTCCCCCGCCACTAGCGGGATTATCTACGAGCAGTACTTC.

There are many counts of this clone. This chain joins TRBV7-9 and TRBJ2-4; D is ambiguous. From germline, CDR1 is SEHNR and CDR2 FQNEAQ (reference sequence). V lost 2 bases, J lost 4 bases, and 6 bases lay in between. CDR3 length: 13 residues. CDR3 in amino acids: CASSLRLKNIQYF. CDR3 nucleotides: TGTGCCAGCAGCTTAAGACTTAAAAACATTCAGTACTTC.

The chain couples TRBV19 to TRBJ1-2; TRBD1 aligns across 9 bases. With 2 bases clipped from V and 7 bases from J, the junction kept 5 bases outside the gene matches. Germline V gene sequence: CDR1 LNHDA, CDR2 SQIVND (reference sequence). The CDR3 has 14 residues. The CDR3 nucleotides read TGTGCCAGTAGTATAACAGGGGGCGCCGGTGGCTACACCTTC. Encoded protein: CASSITGGAGGYTF.

The chain uses TRBV27 and TRBJ2-7; 7 nucleotides align to TRBD1. Germline assignment: CDR1 MNHEY and CDR2 SMNVEV (reference sequence). Losses at the gene ends were 5 bases for V and 2 bases for J; bases not matched to a gene: 6. The CDR3 runs to 14 residues. The CDR3: CASSPRDRAYEQYF. In nucleotides, the CDR3 is TGTGCCAGCAGTCCCCGAGACAGGGCCTACGAGCAGTACTTC.

The chain employs TRBV4-2 and TRBJ1-3, with no clear D. The CDR3 totals 17 residues. V gave up 1 base and J gave up 0 bases, with 13 bases separating them. CDR1 and CDR2 (germline): LGHNA, YNFKEQ. The CDR3 coding sequence is TGTGCCAGCAGCCAAGTAGGCGAGGGCCGCTCTGGAAACACCATATATTTT. Translating gives CASSQVGEGRSGNTIYF.

The genes are TRBV7-2 and TRBJ1-6, with D unresolved. The V gene lost 1 base and the J gene lost 10 bases, with 14 bases spanning the gap. The CDR3 is 15 amino acids. Looked up from germline, CDR1 is SGHTA and CDR2 is FQGNSA. DNA of the CDR3: TGTGCCAGCAGCTTAGATTCGCCGATACTCTCACCCCTCCACTTT. Its translation: CASSLDSPILSPLHF.